The subject of this entry is one TCR beta chain. Its antigen is undetermined. TCRdb used MiXCR to reprocess the 5' RACE reads, holding one entry per CDR3 protein. The sample includes approximately 300,000 distinct CDR3 sequences, under 15% of them seen just once. CDR3 length: 16 amino acids. Germline CDR1 reads SGHTA; CDR2 reads FQGNSA. V lost 4 bases and J lost 8, with 21 bases in between. The data stem from a study of T cells after yellow fever vaccination. Findings and limits, study-wide: A secondary response was less intense yet reached its peak sooner, at day 5 versus 15. Clonotypes found in both CD4 and CD8 compartments made up a small share.

The source of this sequence is a man aged 30 to 45 who received the YFV17D yellow fever vaccine. This chain connects TRBV7-2 to TRBJ2-1; no definite D call. The sequencing here drew on CD4+ T cells sorted from PBMCs, taken 45 days after the yellow fever booster vaccination. The CDR3 sequence: CASSSPLRTPRDEQFF. The CDR3 region has the DNA TGTGCCAGCAGCTCCCCGCTCAGAACCCCCCGAGATGAGCAGTTCTTC.